Listed below are T cell receptor beta chains from one sample, sequenced in a study of blood T cell repertoires in COVID-19. TCRdb keeps only in-frame clones here, not all; method: immunoSEQ multiplex PCR. The sample holds 150,000 to 200,000 clones; 78% are singletons and the top ten take approximately 15%. Sequencing was performed on peripheral blood. These TCRs come from an elderly woman with acute or convalescent COVID-19. Both conserved end residues are part of each CDR3. The D gene is left open where the match is weak. Size is omitted from some rows. Given values are once, few, many or a class for expanded clones.

d_call: .
j_call: TRBJ2-3
v_call: TRBV29-1
cdr3_length: 14
clone_size: .
cdr3_nt: TGCAGCGTTTGCGAGGGAGGTGGCGCAGATACGCAGTATTTT
cdr3_aa: CSVCEGGGADTQYF

d_call: .
j_call: TRBJ2-7
v_call: TRBV7-8
cdr3_length: 16
clone_size: .
cdr3_nt: TGTGCCAGCAGCTTAGTCCAGCAGGCCCTGTCCTACGAGCAGTACTTC
cdr3_aa: CASSLVQQALSYEQYF

d_call: .
j_call: TRBJ1-5
v_call: TRBV6-6
cdr3_length: 15
clone_size: .
cdr3_nt: TGTGCCAGCAGCGACGAGGGGGTAAGCAATCAGCCCCAGCATTTT
cdr3_aa: CASSDEGVSNQPQHF

d_call: .
j_call: TRBJ1-5
v_call: TRBV30
cdr3_length: 14
clone_size: .
cdr3_nt: TGTGCCTGGAGTGTATCGGTAAGCAATCAGCCCCAGCATTTT
cdr3_aa: CAWSVSVSNQPQHF

d_call: TRBD1
j_call: TRBJ1-5
v_call: TRBV6-2/TRBV6-3
cdr3_length: 16
clone_size: .
cdr3_nt: TGTGCCAGCAGTACGAACCTACAGGGGGCCAGTCAGCCCCAGCATTTT
cdr3_aa: CASSTNLQGASQPQHF

d_call: .
j_call: TRBJ2-7
v_call: TRBV2
cdr3_length: 14
clone_size: .
cdr3_nt: TGTGCCAGCGAAAAGGAGGGGGCCGGTTACGAGCAGTACTTC
cdr3_aa: CASEKEGAGYEQYF

d_call: .
j_call: TRBJ1-2
v_call: TRBV5-1
cdr3_length: 14
clone_size: .
cdr3_nt: TGCGCCAGCAGCTACGATGGGACAAGTCGGGGCTACACCTTC
cdr3_aa: CASSYDGTSRGYTF

d_call: .
j_call: TRBJ1-2
v_call: TRBV6-5
cdr3_length: 14
clone_size: once
cdr3_nt: TGTGCCAGCAGTTACGGTGGGCGGGGGGTCGGCTACACCTTC
cdr3_aa: CASSYGGRGVGYTF

d_call: .
j_call: TRBJ1-1
v_call: TRBV7-8
cdr3_length: 14
clone_size: .
cdr3_nt: TGTGCCAGCAGCTTAGCGAGTTCGGGTGCTGAAGCTTTCTTT
cdr3_aa: CASSLASSGAEAFF

d_call: .
j_call: TRBJ1-3
v_call: TRBV19
cdr3_length: 14
clone_size: .
cdr3_nt: TGTGCCAGTAGCTCGGGAGAAGCTGGAAACACCATATATTTT
cdr3_aa: CASSSGEAGNTIYF

d_call: .
j_call: TRBJ1-3
v_call: TRBV11-2
cdr3_length: 15
clone_size: .
cdr3_nt: TGTGCCAGCAGCCCGTTCAACAGGGAGGGAAACACCATATATTTT
cdr3_aa: CASSPFNREGNTIYF

d_call: .
j_call: TRBJ1-4
v_call: TRBV4-1
cdr3_length: 16
clone_size: .
cdr3_nt: TGCGCCAGCAGCCCTTACGTCTCAGGGGCGGGTGAAAAACTGTTTTTT
cdr3_aa: CASSPYVSGAGEKLFF

d_call: .
j_call: TRBJ1-2
v_call: TRBV12-3/TRBV12-4
cdr3_length: 12
clone_size: .
cdr3_nt: TGTGCCAGCAGTTCCGACAGTCCGATCTACACCTTC
cdr3_aa: CASSSDSPIYTF

d_call: .
j_call: TRBJ2-3
v_call: TRBV5-6
cdr3_length: 12
clone_size: .
cdr3_nt: TGTGCCAGCAGCTCTTGGGAGGCGACGCAGTATTTT
cdr3_aa: CASSSWEATQYF

d_call: TRBD2
j_call: TRBJ2-1
v_call: TRBV27
cdr3_length: 14
clone_size: .
cdr3_nt: TGTGCCAGCAGTTCTAGCGGCCACTACAATGAGCAGTTCTTC
cdr3_aa: CASSSSGHYNEQFF

d_call: .
j_call: TRBJ2-7
v_call: TRBV5-1
cdr3_length: 13
clone_size: once
cdr3_nt: TGCGCCAGCAGCTTGGCAGGATCCTACGAGCAGTACTTC
cdr3_aa: CASSLAGSYEQYF

d_call: .
j_call: TRBJ2-7
v_call: TRBV5-1
cdr3_length: 15
clone_size: .
cdr3_nt: TGCGCCAGCAGCTTAGGCATCGGCAGGGCAAATGAGCAGTACTTC
cdr3_aa: CASSLGIGRANEQYF

d_call: TRBD1
j_call: TRBJ1-1
v_call: TRBV7-2
cdr3_length: 16
clone_size: .
cdr3_nt: TGTGCCAGCAGCTTGTCCCGACAGGGGGCGGGCACTGAAGCTTTCTTT
cdr3_aa: CASSLSRQGAGTEAFF

d_call: .
j_call: TRBJ1-1
v_call: TRBV10-1
cdr3_length: 13
clone_size: .
cdr3_nt: TGCGCCAGCAGTGAGTCGAGGTACACTGAAGCTTTCTTT
cdr3_aa: CASSESRYTEAFF

d_call: TRBD2
j_call: TRBJ2-2
v_call: TRBV28
cdr3_length: 20
clone_size: .
cdr3_nt: TGTGCCAGCAACTCCTGGGGCTATAGCGGGAGGGTCTCTGGCACCGGGGAGCTGTTTTTT
cdr3_aa: CASNSWGYSGRVSGTGELFF

d_call: TRBD2
j_call: TRBJ2-3
v_call: TRBV9
cdr3_length: 18
clone_size: .
cdr3_nt: TGTGCCAGCAGCGTAGCTCCCGGGACTAGCGGCCGCACAGATACGCAGTATTTT
cdr3_aa: CASSVAPGTSGRTDTQYF

d_call: .
j_call: TRBJ1-1
v_call: TRBV4-1
cdr3_length: 18
clone_size: .
cdr3_nt: TGCGCCAGCAGCCAAGGGCTCAGCAGGATAACAATGAACACTGAAGCTTTCTTT
cdr3_aa: CASSQGLSRITMNTEAFF

d_call: TRBD1
j_call: TRBJ2-5
v_call: TRBV27
cdr3_length: 16
clone_size: .
cdr3_nt: TGTGCCAGCAGTTTACGTGAAGACAGGGATAGGGAGACCCAGTACTTC
cdr3_aa: CASSLREDRDRETQYF

d_call: TRBD1
j_call: TRBJ2-7
v_call: TRBV7-9
cdr3_length: 15
clone_size: .
cdr3_nt: TGTGCCAGCAGTCCGAAACAGGGGGCTTCCTACGAGCAGTACTTC
cdr3_aa: CASSPKQGASYEQYF

d_call: .
j_call: TRBJ1-5
v_call: TRBV6-5
cdr3_length: 14
clone_size: .
cdr3_nt: TGTGCCAGCCTAGACAGCTATAGCAATCAGCCCCAGCATTTT
cdr3_aa: CASLDSYSNQPQHF

d_call: TRBD2
j_call: TRBJ2-1
v_call: TRBV6-1
cdr3_length: 16
clone_size: .
cdr3_nt: TGTGCCAGCAGTGGAACCACTAGCGGTAACTGGGGTGAGCAGTTCTTC
cdr3_aa: CASSGTTSGNWGEQFF

d_call: .
j_call: TRBJ2-3
v_call: TRBV10-1
cdr3_length: 12
clone_size: .
cdr3_nt: TGCGCCAGCAGCGCTCGGGGACTTTCTCTGTATTTT
cdr3_aa: CASSARGLSLYF

d_call: .
j_call: TRBJ2-5
v_call: TRBV28
cdr3_length: 13
clone_size: .
cdr3_nt: TGTGCCAGCAGTTTCCCCTTAACTGAGACCCAGTACTTC
cdr3_aa: CASSFPLTETQYF

d_call: TRBD1
j_call: TRBJ1-2
v_call: TRBV29-1
cdr3_length: 12
clone_size: .
cdr3_nt: TGCAGCGTTGAAGATCAGGGGGGTGGCTACACCTTC
cdr3_aa: CSVEDQGGGYTF

d_call: .
j_call: TRBJ1-3
v_call: TRBV7-2
cdr3_length: 15
clone_size: few
cdr3_nt: TGTGCCAGCAGGCTACGGGGGGGCTCTGGAAACACCATATATTTT
cdr3_aa: CASRLRGGSGNTIYF

d_call: TRBD1
j_call: TRBJ1-2
v_call: TRBV3-1/TRBV3-2
cdr3_length: 15
clone_size: few
cdr3_nt: TGTGCCAGCAGCCAAGGCTCCGGGACAGCTTATGGCTACACCTTC
cdr3_aa: CASSQGSGTAYGYTF

d_call: TRBD1
j_call: TRBJ2-3
v_call: TRBV6-5
cdr3_length: 14
clone_size: .
cdr3_nt: TGTGCCAGCACTAACGGACAGGTCCGTGATACGCAGTATTTT
cdr3_aa: CASTNGQVRDTQYF

d_call: .
j_call: TRBJ1-3
v_call: TRBV5-4
cdr3_length: 17
clone_size: .
cdr3_nt: TGTGCCAGCACACGAGGAGGGCCGGCGAGCTCTGGAAACACCATATATTTT
cdr3_aa: CASTRGGPASSGNTIYF

d_call: .
j_call: TRBJ2-7
v_call: TRBV21-1
cdr3_length: 15
clone_size: .
cdr3_nt: TGTGCCAGCAGGAAGGGACACCGAAGTTCCTACGAGCAGTACTTC
cdr3_aa: CASRKGHRSSYEQYF

d_call: .
j_call: TRBJ1-2
v_call: TRBV6-5
cdr3_length: 14
clone_size: .
cdr3_nt: TGTGCCAGCAGTCGGGAAGTTGGGTCCTATGGCTACACCTTC
cdr3_aa: CASSREVGSYGYTF

d_call: .
j_call: TRBJ1-2
v_call: TRBV4-1
cdr3_length: 14
clone_size: few
cdr3_nt: TGCGCCAGCAGCCTGACAGAATCTAACTATGGCTACACCTTC
cdr3_aa: CASSLTESNYGYTF

d_call: .
j_call: TRBJ1-2
v_call: TRBV6-5
cdr3_length: 12
clone_size: .
cdr3_nt: TGTGCCAGCAGTTATGAACCCGGGGGCTACACCTTC
cdr3_aa: CASSYEPGGYTF

d_call: .
j_call: TRBJ2-5
v_call: TRBV6-2/TRBV6-3
cdr3_length: 15
clone_size: .
cdr3_nt: TGTGCCAGCAGTTACGGCGGGACGCCGCAAGAGACCCAGTACTTC
cdr3_aa: CASSYGGTPQETQYF

d_call: .
j_call: TRBJ1-4
v_call: TRBV28
cdr3_length: 16
clone_size: .
cdr3_nt: TGTGCCAGCAGTTTCGGAGGAGGAACAACTAATGAAAAACTGTTTTTT
cdr3_aa: CASSFGGGTTNEKLFF

d_call: TRBD2
j_call: TRBJ2-1
v_call: TRBV19
cdr3_length: 12
clone_size: .
cdr3_nt: TGTGCCTCCACTAGCGGCTACAATGAGCAGTTCTTC
cdr3_aa: CASTSGYNEQFF

d_call: .
j_call: TRBJ2-1
v_call: TRBV19
cdr3_length: 16
clone_size: .
cdr3_nt: TGTGCCAGTAGTGGAGGGACAGCCGGGCCGCACAATGAGCAGTTCTTC
cdr3_aa: CASSGGTAGPHNEQFF

d_call: TRBD1
j_call: TRBJ1-1
v_call: TRBV18
cdr3_length: 15
clone_size: .
cdr3_nt: TGTGCCAGCTCACCCAGGGGACAGATGAACACTGAAGCTTTCTTT
cdr3_aa: CASSPRGQMNTEAFF

d_call: .
j_call: TRBJ1-2
v_call: TRBV28
cdr3_length: 12
clone_size: .
cdr3_nt: TGTGCCAGCAGGGTAGCTAACTATGGCTACACCTTC
cdr3_aa: CASRVANYGYTF

d_call: TRBD2
j_call: TRBJ2-1
v_call: TRBV7-8
cdr3_length: 15
clone_size: .
cdr3_nt: TGTGCCAGCAGCTTCTCCGGACTAGCGGTCAATGAGCAGTTCTTC
cdr3_aa: CASSFSGLAVNEQFF

d_call: TRBD1
j_call: TRBJ1-3
v_call: TRBV19
cdr3_length: 17
clone_size: .
cdr3_nt: TGTGCCAGTAGTGCCTCCGGGACAGCGAGCTCTGGAAACACCATATATTTT
cdr3_aa: CASSASGTASSGNTIYF

d_call: TRBD1
j_call: TRBJ2-4
v_call: TRBV29-1
cdr3_length: 13
clone_size: few
cdr3_nt: TGCAGCGCTAGACAGGGGGGAAAAAACATTCAGTACTTC
cdr3_aa: CSARQGGKNIQYF

d_call: TRBD2
j_call: TRBJ2-1
v_call: TRBV4-1
cdr3_length: 15
clone_size: .
cdr3_nt: TGCGCCAGCAGCCAGGTGGGACTAGTTTACAATGAGCAGTTCTTC
cdr3_aa: CASSQVGLVYNEQFF

d_call: TRBD2
j_call: TRBJ2-3
v_call: TRBV7-2
cdr3_length: 17
clone_size: .
cdr3_nt: TGTGCCAGCAGCTTAGGGGGCCTAGCGGGGAAGAAAGATACGCAGTATTTT
cdr3_aa: CASSLGGLAGKKDTQYF

d_call: TRBD1
j_call: TRBJ1-2
v_call: TRBV24-1
cdr3_length: 13
clone_size: .
cdr3_nt: TGTGCCACCAGTCCGGGACAGGGGAATGGCTACACCTTC
cdr3_aa: CATSPGQGNGYTF

d_call: .
j_call: TRBJ2-1
v_call: TRBV7-6
cdr3_length: 15
clone_size: .
cdr3_nt: TGTGCCAGCAGCGAGATAGCAGAGGGTTCCAATGAGCAGTTCTTC
cdr3_aa: CASSEIAEGSNEQFF

d_call: .
j_call: TRBJ1-6
v_call: TRBV4-1
cdr3_length: 13
clone_size: few
cdr3_nt: TGCGCCAGCAGCAGGACAGCTGTTTCACCCCTCCACTTT
cdr3_aa: CASSRTAVSPLHF